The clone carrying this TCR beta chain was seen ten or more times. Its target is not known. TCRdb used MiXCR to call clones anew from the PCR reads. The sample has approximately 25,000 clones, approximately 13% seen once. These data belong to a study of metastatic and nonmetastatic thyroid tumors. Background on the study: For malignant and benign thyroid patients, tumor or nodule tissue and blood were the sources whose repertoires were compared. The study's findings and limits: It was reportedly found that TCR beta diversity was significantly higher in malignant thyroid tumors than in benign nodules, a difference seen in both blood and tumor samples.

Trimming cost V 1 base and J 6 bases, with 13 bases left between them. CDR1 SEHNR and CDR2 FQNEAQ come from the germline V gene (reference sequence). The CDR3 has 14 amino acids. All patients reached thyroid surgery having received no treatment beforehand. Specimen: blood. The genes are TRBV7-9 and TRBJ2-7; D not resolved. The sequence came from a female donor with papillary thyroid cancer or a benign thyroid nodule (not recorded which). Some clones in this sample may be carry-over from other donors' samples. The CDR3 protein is CASSLDSRVVEQYF. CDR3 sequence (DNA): TGTGCCAGCAGCTTAGACAGTAGAGTGGTCGAGCAGTACTTC.